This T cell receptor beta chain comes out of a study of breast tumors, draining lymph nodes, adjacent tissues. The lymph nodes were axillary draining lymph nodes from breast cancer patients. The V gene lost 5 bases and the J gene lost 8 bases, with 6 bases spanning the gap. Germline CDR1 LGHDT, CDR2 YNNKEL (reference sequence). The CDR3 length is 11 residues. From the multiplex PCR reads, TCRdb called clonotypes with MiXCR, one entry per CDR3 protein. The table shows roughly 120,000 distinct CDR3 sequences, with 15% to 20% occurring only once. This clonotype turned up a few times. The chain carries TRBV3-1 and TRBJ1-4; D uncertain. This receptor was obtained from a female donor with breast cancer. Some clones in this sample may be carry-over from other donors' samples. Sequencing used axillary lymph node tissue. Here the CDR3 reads CASSADEKLFF. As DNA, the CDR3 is TGTGCCAGCAGCGCGGACGAAAAACTGTTTTTT.